The source of this TCR beta chain is a study of blood T cells in healthy people across ages. It was with a sample-barcoded 5' primer and a J-beta primer mix that a second PCR of roughly 7 to 12 cycles was run. TCRdb ran MiXCR on the 5' RACE reads and lists one entry per CDR3 protein. The table records about 1.7 million distinct CDR3 sequences, 25% to 30% of them present only once. V was shortened by 2 bases and J by 6 bases, with 10 bases between the two germline ends. This CDR3 is built from 13 residues. Germline-derived CDR1 and CDR2 are GTSNPN and SVGIG (reference sequence). The rearrangement uses TRBV30 and TRBJ2-2, with D unclear. The sequence derives from a woman aged 25 to 39 in good health. Sequenced input: blood. The CDR3 coding sequence is TGTGCCTGGAGTCTGACTGCAGCCGGGGAGCTGTTTTTT. Its protein is CAWSLTAAGELFF.